The clone carrying this T cell receptor beta chain occurred once. The CDR3 sequence is 12 residues long. Germline trimming cut 4 bases from V and 8 bases from J; bases unmatched to any gene: 4. The germline V gene encodes CDR1 SEHNR and CDR2 FQNEAQ (reference sequence). The sample is drawn from a study of CD8 T cells in Susac syndrome. RNA amounts of about 0.5 to 1 ug underwent reverse transcription with random hexamers. immunoSEQ multiplex PCR amplified TCR beta CDR3 across 54 Vbeta, 13 Jbeta. TCRdb re-called the immunoSEQ multiplex PCR reads with MiXCR, one entry per CDR3 protein. The sample consists of more than 55,000 distinct CDR3 sequences, approximately 95% of them appearing once. The individuals used as controls were healthy donors who had been matched for both age and sex. TEMRA cells were FACS-enriched and CD8+ and CD4+ T cells negatively isolated.

The chain is built from TRBV7-9 and TRBJ1-2, with TRBD1 matching over 7 bases. Material for sequencing was CD8+ T cells from PBMCs. The source of this sequence is a human donor in good health. CDR3 coding DNA: TGTGCCAGCAGCTCAGACAGGGACGGCTACACCTTC. Protein: CASSSDRDGYTF.